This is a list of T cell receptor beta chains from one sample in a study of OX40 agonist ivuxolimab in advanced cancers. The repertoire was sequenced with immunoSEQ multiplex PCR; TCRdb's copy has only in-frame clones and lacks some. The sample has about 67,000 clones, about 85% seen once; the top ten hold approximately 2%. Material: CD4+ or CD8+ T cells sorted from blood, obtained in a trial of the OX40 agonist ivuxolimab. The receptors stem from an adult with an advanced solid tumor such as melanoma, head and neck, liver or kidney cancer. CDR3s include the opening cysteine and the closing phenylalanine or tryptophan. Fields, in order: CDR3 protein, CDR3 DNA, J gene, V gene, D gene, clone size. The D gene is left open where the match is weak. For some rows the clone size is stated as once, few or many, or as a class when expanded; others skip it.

CASSPPRPVNEQYF,TGCGCCAGCAGCCCTCCTAGACCGGTGAACGAGCAGTACTTC,TRBJ2-7,TRBV5-1,.,.
CASSVSQSSYEQYF,TGTGCCAGCAGCGTGTCTCAAAGCTCCTACGAGCAGTACTTC,TRBJ2-7,TRBV11-2,.,.
CASGAANEKLFF,TGTGCCAGCGGAGCGGCTAATGAAAAACTGTTTTTT,TRBJ1-4,TRBV10-3,.,once
CAISDWMSSYNEQFF,TGTGCCATCAGTGATTGGATGAGCTCCTACAATGAGCAGTTCTTC,TRBJ2-1,TRBV10-3,.,.
CASSLSSYNEQFF,TGTGCCAGCAGCTTAAGCTCCTACAATGAGCAGTTCTTC,TRBJ2-1,TRBV7-2,.,.
CASSYSLQGIIQYF,TGTGCCAGCAGTTACTCTTTACAGGGGATAATACAGTACTTC,TRBJ2-7,TRBV6-5,TRBD1,.
CASSLAGVAIRSDTQYF,TGCGCCAGCAGCCTCGCGGGAGTAGCTATTCGGTCAGATACGCAGTATTTT,TRBJ2-3,TRBV4-1,TRBD2,.
CASRQLQENSEQFF,TGTGCCAGCAGACAACTACAGGAAAACAGTGAGCAGTTCTTC,TRBJ2-1,TRBV28,.,.
CAIKPGQAPLTDTQYF,TGTGCCATCAAGCCGGGACAGGCCCCCCTCACAGATACGCAGTATTTT,TRBJ2-3,TRBV10-3,TRBD1,.
CASSRPDRRNYGYTF,TGTGCCAGTAGTAGGCCGGACAGGCGAAACTATGGCTACACCTTC,TRBJ1-2,TRBV19,TRBD1,.
CAWEVSGRGKQYF,TGTGCCTGGGAGGTGAGCGGGAGAGGAAAGCAGTACTTC,TRBJ2-7,TRBV30,TRBD2,.
CASSQAGTLLTGELFF,TGTGCCAGCAGCCAAGCCGGGACTTTACTCACCGGGGAGCTGTTTTTT,TRBJ2-2,TRBV14,.,.
CASSRRGAEGGELFF,TGTGCCAGCTCGAGGAGGGGGGCCGAGGGCGGGGAGCTGTTTTTT,TRBJ2-2,TRBV6-5,.,.
CASSSEPKETQYF,TGTGCCAGCAGCTCCGAACCTAAGGAGACCCAGTACTTC,TRBJ2-5,TRBV5-5,.,.
CASKSAPYEQYF,TGCGCCAGCAAGTCAGCTCCCTACGAGCAGTACTTC,TRBJ2-7,TRBV5-1,.,.
CASSQAGGQRETQYF,TGTGCCAGCAGCCAAGCCGGGGGCCAGAGGGAGACCCAGTACTTC,TRBJ2-5,TRBV4-2,.,few
CASSFSGLGNNEQFF,TGTGCCAGCAGCTTCTCAGGGTTGGGGAACAATGAGCAGTTCTTC,TRBJ2-1,TRBV7-2,.,.
CAWSDGMNTEAFF,TGTGCCTGGAGTGACGGAATGAACACTGAAGCTTTCTTT,TRBJ1-1,TRBV30,.,.
CASSQHLGPYQETQYF,TGTGCCAGCAGCCAACATTTGGGGCCTTACCAAGAGACCCAGTACTTC,TRBJ2-5,TRBV14,.,.
CASSSYREKVEAFF,TGTGCCAGCAGTTCTTACAGGGAAAAGGTTGAAGCTTTCTTT,TRBJ1-1,TRBV7-9,.,.
CASSLEVAGGTDTQYF,TGCGCCAGCAGCTTGGAGGTAGCGGGGGGCACAGATACGCAGTATTTT,TRBJ2-3,TRBV5-1,TRBD2,once
CASSVTGYGEKLFF,TGTGCCAGCAGTGTCACAGGGTATGGTGAAAAACTGTTTTTT,TRBJ1-4,TRBV28,.,.
CASSLVGPLSGANVLTF,TGCGCCAGCAGCTTGGTGGGACCCCTCTCTGGGGCCAACGTCCTGACTTTC,TRBJ2-6,TRBV5-1,.,.
CASSPLGSGAGAGEQFF,TGTGCCAGCTCACCACTCGGAAGCGGAGCGGGGGCGGGTGAGCAGTTCTTC,TRBJ2-1,TRBV18,TRBD2,.
CASSLQGNTEAFF,TGTGCCAGCAGCTTGCAGGGGAACACTGAAGCTTTCTTT,TRBJ1-1,TRBV7-9,.,.
CASTPLAGSYNEQFF,TGTGCCAGCACCCCACTGGCGGGCTCCTACAATGAGCAGTTCTTC,TRBJ2-1,TRBV11-1,.,.
CASRGDSGSYEQYF,TGTGCCAGCAGGGGGGATAGCGGGAGCTACGAGCAGTACTTC,TRBJ2-7,TRBV2,TRBD2,few
CASIEPGSETQYF,TGTGCCAGCATCGAACCAGGGTCGGAGACCCAGTACTTC,TRBJ2-5,TRBV28,.,few
CASSYSSQMNTEAFF,TGTGCCAGCAGTTACTCGTCGCAGATGAACACTGAAGCTTTCTTT,TRBJ1-1,TRBV6-6,.,.
CASSQKTDTPLHF,TGCGCCAGCAGCCAAAAAACAGATACACCCCTCCACTTT,TRBJ1-6,TRBV4-1,.,.
CASSFAAGSYNSAFF,TGTGCCAGCAGTTTCGCCGCAGGGTCTTACAATTCGGCTTTCTTT,TRBJ1-1,TRBV28,.,.
CASSDQGAGELFF,TGCGCCAGCAGCGACCAGGGTGCCGGGGAGCTGTTTTTT,TRBJ2-2,TRBV5-1,.,.
CASSLGGGAWSTDTQYF,TGTGCCAGCAGCTTAGGGGGAGGAGCCTGGAGCACAGATACGCAGTATTTT,TRBJ2-3,TRBV7-2,.,.
CASSPTGLFNNEQFF,TGTGCCAGCAGTCCGACAGGGCTCTTCAACAATGAGCAGTTCTTC,TRBJ2-1,TRBV27,TRBD1,.
CASSQEAPETQYF,TGCGCCAGCAGCCAAGAAGCCCCCGAGACCCAGTACTTC,TRBJ2-5,TRBV4-1,.,.
CASSQDLYEQYF,TGCGCCAGCAGCCAGGACCTATACGAGCAGTACTTC,TRBJ2-7,TRBV5-1,.,.
CASSSSDTGELFF,TGTGCCAGCAGCTCCAGTGACACCGGGGAGCTGTTTTTT,TRBJ2-2,TRBV7-2,.,once
CASSESRLSGTQETQYF,TGCGCCAGCAGTGAGTCGAGGTTGAGCGGGACCCAAGAGACCCAGTACTTC,TRBJ2-5,TRBV10-1,TRBD2,.
CSVEGRLTMNTEAFF,TGCAGCGTTGAAGGGCGGCTCACCATGAACACTGAAGCTTTCTTT,TRBJ1-1,TRBV29-1,.,.
CASSVRWGDTQYF,TGTGCCAGTAGTGTTCGTTGGGGAGATACGCAGTATTTT,TRBJ2-3,TRBV19,.,.
CASSFRGQQGNTIYF,TGTGCCAGCAGTTTCCGGGGACAGCAAGGAAACACCATATATTTT,TRBJ1-3,TRBV28,TRBD1,.
CASSSTDPNEQFF,TGTGCCAGCAGCTCAACGGACCCCAATGAGCAGTTCTTC,TRBJ2-1,TRBV7-3,.,once
CAISEGQGYNYGYTF,TGTGCCATCAGTGAGGGACAGGGTTACAACTATGGCTACACCTTC,TRBJ1-2,TRBV10-3,TRBD1,.
CASSDTGGQTQYF,TGTGCCAGTTCCGACACGGGAGGGCAGACCCAGTACTTC,TRBJ2-5,TRBV19,TRBD2,.
CASSIDLITTDSNQPQHF,TGTGCCAGTAGTATAGACCTAATTACGACAGATTCGAATCAGCCCCAGCATTTT,TRBJ1-5,TRBV19,.,.
CAIWTGGHTGELFF,TGTGCCATTTGGACAGGGGGTCACACCGGGGAGCTGTTTTTT,TRBJ2-2,TRBV10-3,TRBD1,.
CASSSLTSGVRGTQYF,TGTGCCAGCAGCTCCTTGACTAGCGGGGTCCGTGGTACGCAGTATTTT,TRBJ2-3,TRBV5-6,TRBD2,once
CASSLAGGGRNTEAFF,TGTGCCAGCAGCTTAGCGGGTGGGGGGAGGAACACTGAAGCTTTCTTT,TRBJ1-1,TRBV7-8,.,.
CASSQESDRGYEQYF,TGTGCCAGCAGCCAAGAATCCGACAGGGGTTACGAGCAGTACTTC,TRBJ2-7,TRBV4-2,TRBD1,.
CASSSYTPQSAYGYTF,TGTGCCAGCAGCTCCTACACGCCCCAGTCCGCCTATGGCTACACCTTC,TRBJ1-2,TRBV5-4,.,.
CASSLIAGYNEQFF,TGTGCCAGCAGCTTGATAGCGGGGTACAATGAGCAGTTCTTC,TRBJ2-1,TRBV5-6,TRBD2,.
CASSRDPYEQYF,TGTGCCAGCAGTCGGGATCCCTACGAGCAGTACTTC,TRBJ2-7,TRBV6-1,.,.
CASSTSQATNEKLFF,TGTGCCAGCAGTACCAGCCAGGCAACTAATGAAAAACTGTTTTTT,TRBJ1-4,TRBV6-4,.,.